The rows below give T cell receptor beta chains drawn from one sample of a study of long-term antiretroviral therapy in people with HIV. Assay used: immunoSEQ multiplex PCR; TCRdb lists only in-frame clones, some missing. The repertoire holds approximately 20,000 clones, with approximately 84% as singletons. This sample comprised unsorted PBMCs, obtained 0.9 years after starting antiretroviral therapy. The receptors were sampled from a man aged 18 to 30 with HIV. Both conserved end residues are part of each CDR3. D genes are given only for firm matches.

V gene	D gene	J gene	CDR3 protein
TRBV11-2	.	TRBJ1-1	CASSLMDYTAFF
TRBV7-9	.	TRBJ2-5	CASSGNYDPQETQYF
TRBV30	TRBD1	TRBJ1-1	CAWSFPRRDRANTEAFF
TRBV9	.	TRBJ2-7	CASSRTASSYEQYF
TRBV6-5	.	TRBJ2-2	CASSFMDTGELFF
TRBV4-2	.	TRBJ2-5	CASSQDRSKAETQYF
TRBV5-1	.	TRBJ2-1	CASSLAYGFDNEQFF
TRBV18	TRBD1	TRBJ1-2	CASSQTGGLNYGYTF
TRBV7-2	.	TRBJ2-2	CASSFLHTGELFF
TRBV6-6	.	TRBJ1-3	CASGGPGNTIYF
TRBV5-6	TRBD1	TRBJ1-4	CASSLENRGNEKLFF
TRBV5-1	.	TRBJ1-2	CASSGNSYGYTF
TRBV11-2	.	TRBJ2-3	CASSLLGRVSADTQYF
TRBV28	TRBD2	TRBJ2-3	CASSTKLSGGYTDTQYF
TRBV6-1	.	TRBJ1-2	CASSELGGQGIPYGYTF
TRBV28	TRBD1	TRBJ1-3	CASRLGQALFGGNTIYF
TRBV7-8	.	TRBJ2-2	CASSLASDTGELFF
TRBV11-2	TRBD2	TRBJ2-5	CASVREGFGRTQYF
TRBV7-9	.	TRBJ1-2	CASSFSVNYGYTF
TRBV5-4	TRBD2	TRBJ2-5	CASSTGTSGQETQYF
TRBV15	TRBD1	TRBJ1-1	CATSSRDRYTEAFF
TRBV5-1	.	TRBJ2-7	CASSPGGDYTTYEQYF
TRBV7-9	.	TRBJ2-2	CASSLVFAGPVAGELFF
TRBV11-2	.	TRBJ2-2	CASSAVAGTGRNTGELFF
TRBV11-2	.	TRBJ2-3	CASSLRRGPTDTQYF
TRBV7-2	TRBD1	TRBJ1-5	CASSPGGGSSIPNQPQHF
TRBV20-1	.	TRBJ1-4	CSATFRGQLFF
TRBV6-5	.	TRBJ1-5	CASSLTGGNQPQHF
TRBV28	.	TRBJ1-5	CASSYNSRNQPQHF
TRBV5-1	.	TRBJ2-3	CASSYLGGTTDTQYF
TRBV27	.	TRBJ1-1	CASSPNVNTEAFF
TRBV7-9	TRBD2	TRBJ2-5	CASRISLAGGPMETQYF
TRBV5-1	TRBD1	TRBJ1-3	CASSFGTGYSGNTIYF
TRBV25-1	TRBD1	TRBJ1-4	CASSEPTGGCEKLFF
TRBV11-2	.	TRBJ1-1	CASSFWGNTEAFF
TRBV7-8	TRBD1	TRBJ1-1	CASSFTGGGDAEAFF
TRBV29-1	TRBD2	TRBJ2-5	CSVEFGLAETQYF
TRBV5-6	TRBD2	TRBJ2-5	CASSLALAGGSQETQYF